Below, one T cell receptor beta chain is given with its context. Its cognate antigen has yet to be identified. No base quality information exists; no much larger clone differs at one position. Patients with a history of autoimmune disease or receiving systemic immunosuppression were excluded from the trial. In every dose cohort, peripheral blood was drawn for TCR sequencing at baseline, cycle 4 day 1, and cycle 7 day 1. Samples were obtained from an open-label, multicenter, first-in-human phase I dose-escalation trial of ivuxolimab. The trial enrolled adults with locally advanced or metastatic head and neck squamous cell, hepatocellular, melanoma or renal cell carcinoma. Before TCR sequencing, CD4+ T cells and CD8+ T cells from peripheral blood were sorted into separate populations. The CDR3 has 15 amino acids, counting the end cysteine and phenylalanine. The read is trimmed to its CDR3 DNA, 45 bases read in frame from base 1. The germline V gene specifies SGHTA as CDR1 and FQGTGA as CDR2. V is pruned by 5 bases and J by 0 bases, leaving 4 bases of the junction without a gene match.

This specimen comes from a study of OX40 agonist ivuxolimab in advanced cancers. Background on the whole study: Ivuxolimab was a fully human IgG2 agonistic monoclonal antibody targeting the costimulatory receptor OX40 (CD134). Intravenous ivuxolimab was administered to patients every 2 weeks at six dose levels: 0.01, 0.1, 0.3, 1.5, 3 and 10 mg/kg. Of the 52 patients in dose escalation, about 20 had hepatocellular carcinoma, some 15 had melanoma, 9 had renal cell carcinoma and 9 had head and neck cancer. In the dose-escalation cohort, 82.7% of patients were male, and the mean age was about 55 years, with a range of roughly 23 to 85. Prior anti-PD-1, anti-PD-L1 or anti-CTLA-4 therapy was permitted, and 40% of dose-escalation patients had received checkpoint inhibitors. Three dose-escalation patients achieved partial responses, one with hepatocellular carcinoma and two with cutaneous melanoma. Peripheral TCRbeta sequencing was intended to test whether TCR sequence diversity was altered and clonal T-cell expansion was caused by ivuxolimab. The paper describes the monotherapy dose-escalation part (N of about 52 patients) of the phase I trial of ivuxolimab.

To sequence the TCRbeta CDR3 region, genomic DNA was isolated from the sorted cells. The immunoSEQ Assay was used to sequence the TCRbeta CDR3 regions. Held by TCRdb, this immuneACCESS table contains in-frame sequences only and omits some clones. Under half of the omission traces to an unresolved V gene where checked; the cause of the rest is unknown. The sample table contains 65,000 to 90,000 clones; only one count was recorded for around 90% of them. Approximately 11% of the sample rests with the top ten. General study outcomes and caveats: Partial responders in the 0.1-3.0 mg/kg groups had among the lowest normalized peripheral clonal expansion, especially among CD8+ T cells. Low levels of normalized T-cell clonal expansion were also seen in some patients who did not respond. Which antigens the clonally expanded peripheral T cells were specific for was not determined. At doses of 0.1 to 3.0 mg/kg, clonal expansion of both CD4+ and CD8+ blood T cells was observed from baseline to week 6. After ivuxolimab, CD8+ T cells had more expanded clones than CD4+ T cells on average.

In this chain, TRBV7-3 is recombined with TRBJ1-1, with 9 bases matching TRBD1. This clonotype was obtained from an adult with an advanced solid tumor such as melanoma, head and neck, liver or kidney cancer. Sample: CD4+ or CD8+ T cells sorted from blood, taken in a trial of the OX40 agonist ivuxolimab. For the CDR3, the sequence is CASSARDRVNTEAFF. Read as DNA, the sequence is TGTGCCAGCAGCGCTCGGGACAGGGTGAACACTGAAGCTTTCTTT.